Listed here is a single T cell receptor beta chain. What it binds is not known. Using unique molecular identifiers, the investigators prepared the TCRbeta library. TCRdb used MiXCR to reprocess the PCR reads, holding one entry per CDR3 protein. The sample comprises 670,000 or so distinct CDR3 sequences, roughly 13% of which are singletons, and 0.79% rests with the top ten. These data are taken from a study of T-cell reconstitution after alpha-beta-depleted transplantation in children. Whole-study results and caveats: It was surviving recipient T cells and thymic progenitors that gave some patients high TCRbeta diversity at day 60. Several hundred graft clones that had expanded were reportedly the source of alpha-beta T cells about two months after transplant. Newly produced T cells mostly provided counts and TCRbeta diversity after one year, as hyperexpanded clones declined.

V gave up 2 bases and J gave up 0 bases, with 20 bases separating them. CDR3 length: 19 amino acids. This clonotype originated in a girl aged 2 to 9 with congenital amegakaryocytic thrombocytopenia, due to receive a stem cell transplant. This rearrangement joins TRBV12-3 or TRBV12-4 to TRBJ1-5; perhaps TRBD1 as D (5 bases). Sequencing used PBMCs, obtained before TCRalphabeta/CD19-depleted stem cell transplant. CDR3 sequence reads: CASSLYTLRRGDSNQPQHF. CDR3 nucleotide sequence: TGTGCCAGCAGTTTATATACCCTTCGCAGAGGGGATAGCAATCAGCCCCAGCATTTT.